Listed here is a single T cell receptor beta chain. Its antigen is undetermined. This sample is drawn from a study of T-cell memory formation after mild COVID-19. On the study more broadly: TCR clusters were largely donor specific.

General study findings and limits: Cross-reactive memory seemingly joined, as some responding clones were found in pre-infection memory.

The germline gives CDR1 SGDLS, CDR2 YYNGEE. V dropped 3 bases and J dropped 7 bases, with 14 bases sitting between them. CDR3 length: 14 residues. Each CDR3 protein gets one entry after TCRdb re-called the 5' RACE reads with MiXCR. The sample consists of 170,000 or so distinct CDR3 sequences, 20% to 25% of them appearing once. Source material: PBMCs or a T cell subset sorted from them (not recorded which). The sequence was obtained from an adult woman who had mild COVID-19 (a few samples of this study predate the infection). Cell type and time point are not known. The chain links TRBV9 to TRBJ2-1; a possible D gene is TRBD2 (5 bases). CDR3 sequence (DNA): TGTGCCAGCAGCGGGAGGATACATAAAAATGAGCAGTTCTTC. Protein: CASSGRIHKNEQFF.